This TCR beta chain appears in the sequencing data of a study of T-cell memory formation after mild COVID-19. Overall study: There were largely donor-specific TCR clusters.

Germline CDR1 DFQATT, CDR2 SNEGSKA (reference sequence). The CDR3 covers 13 residues. From 5'RACE with constant-segment primers came TCR alpha and TCR beta cDNA libraries that carried sample barcodes and UMIs. TCRdb itself ran the 5' RACE reads through MiXCR, one entry per CDR3 protein. The sample holds around 370,000 distinct CDR3 sequences, roughly 21% seen once. This clonotype showed up just a few times. This TCR was sampled from an adult woman who had mild COVID-19 (a few samples of this study predate the infection). Cell type and time point are not known. This chain connects TRBV20-1 to TRBJ1-2; TRBD1 matches at 8 bases. The sequencing input was PBMCs or a T cell subset sorted from them (not recorded which). DNA of the CDR3: TGCAGCCGACAGGGGACAGGAAACTATGGCTACACCTTC. Amino acids: CSRQGTGNYGYTF.